Shown below are 27 T cell receptor beta chains from a single sample sequenced in a study of T cells after posttransplantation cyclophosphamide. The data were produced by immunoSEQ multiplex PCR, yet TCRdb's version contains in-frame clones alone and is incomplete. The sample lists around 30,000 clones; about 90% were seen once. The source material was PBMCs. These receptors originate from a woman aged 40 to 49 with a blood cancer, CMV-positive, and with a related stem cell donor.

The chain couples TRBV6-5 to TRBJ1-2; the D gene is possibly TRBD1 (6 bases). This CDR3 is 14 amino acids long. Trimming shortened V by 2 bases and J by 2 bases, and 9 bases separated the two germline ends. Germline values: CDR1 MNHEY, CDR2 SVGAGI. The CDR3 spells CASSYNGQNYGYTF. The DNA of the CDR3 is TGTGCCAGCAGTTACAATGGACAGAACTATGGCTACACCTTC.

The chain is built from TRBV29-1 and TRBJ1-4, with D maybe TRBD1 (5 bases). Per the germline V gene, CDR1 is SQVTM and CDR2 is ANQGSEA. The V gene lost 7 bases and the J gene lost 4 bases, with 13 bases spanning the gap. The CDR3 spans 13 residues. The DNA of the CDR3 is TGCAGCGCCCGGTACCAGGGTAATGAAAAACTGTTTTTT. Its protein product is CSARYQGNEKLFF.

This clone was seen only a few times. The CDR3 DNA sequence: TGTGCCAGCAGTTCGAGGACAGGGGAAGGAACCGGGGAGCTGTTTTTT. Its protein product is CASSSRTGEGTGELFF. V is TRBV27 and J is TRBJ2-2; 9 bases map to TRBD1. Looked up from germline, CDR1 is MNHEY and CDR2 is SMNVEV (reference sequence). The CDR3 runs to 16 residues. The V gene end was trimmed by 4 bases and the J gene end by 5 bases; junction bases not matched to a gene: 8.

This chain joins TRBV11-2 and TRBJ1-3, with D hard to call. This CDR3 is 14 amino acids long. With 1 base removed from V and 3 bases from J, the gap between germline ends came to 7 bases. Germline V CDR1 and CDR2: SGHAT, FQNNGV. CDR3 sequence (DNA): TGTGCCAGCAGCTTAGCGGGGAATGGAAACACCATATATTTT. As protein: CASSLAGNGNTIYF.

This clone was seen only a few times. The CDR3 nucleotides read TGTGCCAGCAGTGCCTTCACTGAAGCTTTCTTT. Translated, it gives CASSAFTEAFF. The rearrangement links TRBV6-1 to TRBJ1-1; unclear D gene. The CDR3 covers 11 residues. Germline lookup yields CDR1 MNHNS and CDR2 SASEGT. V was shortened by 4 bases and J by 4 bases, with 4 bases between the two germline ends.

The J gene is TRBJ2-1, the V gene TRBV7-3, with D maybe TRBD1 (6 bases). The CDR3 is 14 amino acids. The germline V and J ends were trimmed by 5 bases and 6 bases, with 14 bases remaining between them. Germline V gene sequence: CDR1 SGHTA, CDR2 FQGTGA. The CDR3 coding sequence is TGTGCCAGCAGCCCCCAGGACAGCATCAATGAGCAGTTCTTC. Translating gives CASSPQDSINEQFF.

The chain couples TRBV9 to TRBJ1-2; D unclear. With 0 bases removed from V and 1 base from J, the gap between germline ends came to 10 bases. Germline loops: CDR1 SGDLS, CDR2 YYNGEE. This CDR3 comprises 15 residues. This chain's CDR3 is CASSVEDGLNYGYTF. The CDR3 coding sequence is TGTGCCAGCAGCGTAGAGGACGGACTTAACTATGGCTACACCTTC.

The chain combines TRBV6-6 with TRBJ2-3, with unresolved D. CDR1 is MNHNY and CDR2 is SVGAGI in the germline V gene (reference sequence). The CDR3 length is 15 residues. V was trimmed by 2 bases and J by 2 bases, leaving 11 bases between them. CDR3 sequence: CASSYPGSYTDTQYF. DNA of the CDR3: TGTGCCAGCAGTTACCCAGGCAGCTACACAGATACGCAGTATTTT.

This chain uses TRBV11-2 with TRBJ2-5; possible D gene TRBD2, 7 bases. V was clipped by 4 bases and J by 5 bases, with 20 bases between them. Germline CDR1 reads SGHAT; CDR2 reads FQNNGV. The CDR3 is 16 amino acids. CDR3 DNA: TGTGCCAGCAGCTCCCCGCGGGGGCCACCCCAGGAGACCCAGTACTTC. It translates to CASSSPRGPPQETQYF.

This sequence joins TRBV28 and TRBJ2-7; TRBD2 matches 9 bases. CDR1 and CDR2 (germline): MDHEN, SYDVKM. V shed 2 bases and J 5 bases; nucleotides not matched to a gene: 7. The CDR3 has 15 residues. The CDR3 region has the DNA TGTGCCAGCAGTTTACTGGGTAGCGGGGGCAACGAGCAGTACTTC. The encoded protein is CASSLLGSGGNEQYF.

The CDR3 reads CSGTGGDGGGYTF. The CDR3 region has the DNA TGCAGCGGGACAGGGGGCGACGGAGGCGGCTACACCTTC. This sequence joins TRBV29-1 and TRBJ1-2; 11 nucleotides match TRBD1. V trimming: 7 bases; J trimming: 8 bases; junction bases outside the gene matches: 9. The CDR3 totals 13 residues. CDR1 is SQVTM, CDR2 ANQGSEA, per germline.

The rearrangement uses TRBV5-1 and TRBJ2-3; 9 bases line up with TRBD2. The CDR3 loop spans 15 amino acids. Germline V CDR1 and CDR2: SGHRS, YFSETQ. V lost 4 bases and J lost 9; bases outside the gene matches: 12. CDR3 amino acids: CASSLSGTSTLTQYF. In DNA, the CDR3 is TGCGCCAGCAGCCTTTCCGGGACTAGCACCCTCACGCAGTATTTT.

The chain employs TRBV7-2 and TRBJ2-1; TRBD1 matches at 8 bases. The germline V gene encodes CDR1 SGHTA and CDR2 FQGNSA. J was trimmed by 5 bases and V by 5 bases; bases with no gene match: 8. The CDR3 spans 15 residues. The CDR3 coding sequence is TGTGCCAGCAGCCCCGGACAGGGCAGAAACAATGAGCAGTTCTTC. Its protein is CASSPGQGRNNEQFF.

The gene calls are TRBV6-5 and TRBJ1-2; 7 bases match TRBD1. This CDR3 has 14 amino acids. Germline CDR1 MNHEY, CDR2 SVGAGI. With V trimmed by 2 bases and J by 2 bases, 2 bases remained unmatched. CDR3 sequence: CASSYGTVNYGYTF. As DNA, the CDR3 is TGTGCCAGCAGTTACGGGACAGTCAACTATGGCTACACCTTC.

The chain employs TRBV5-1 and TRBJ2-2, with D maybe TRBD1 (5 bases). Trimming pared 2 bases from V and 6 bases from J, leaving 11 bases between. Germline V CDR1 and CDR2: SGHRS, YFSETQ. The CDR3 is 14 residues long. This CDR3 is CASSFKGFPGELFF. The CDR3 region has the DNA TGCGCCAGCAGCTTCAAGGGGTTTCCCGGGGAGCTGTTTTTT.

This chain connects TRBV11-2 to TRBJ1-3; 7 bases map to TRBD1. This CDR3 is 15 amino acids long. Losses at the gene ends were 8 bases for V and 5 bases for J; bases not matched to a gene: 12. The V gene's germline CDR1 is SGHAT and CDR2 FQNNGV. As DNA, the CDR3 is TGTGCCAGCGACCGACAGGGAAATAAGAGAAACACCATATATTTT. This translates into CASDRQGNKRNTIYF.

The genes are TRBV6-6 and TRBJ1-6, with D possibly matching TRBD1 (6 bases). This CDR3 spans 15 amino acids. Trimming shortened V by 4 bases and J by 8 bases, and 15 bases separated the two germline ends. Germline-derived CDR1 and CDR2 are MNHNY and SVGAGI (reference sequence). Here the CDR3 DNA reads TGTGCCAGCAGTTCCCAGGGGTGGCGGGATTCACCCCTCCACTTT. Translation: CASSSQGWRDSPLHF.

The V call is TRBV6-5, the J call TRBJ1-2; D is undetermined. CDR3 length: 15 residues. The V gene lost 6 bases and the J gene lost 8 bases, with 22 bases spanning the gap. CDR1 and CDR2 (germline): MNHEY, SVGAGI. For the CDR3, the DNA is TGTGCCAGCAGCCTCTCCCCCGGACTCGGAGGGGGCTACACCTTC. It codes for CASSLSPGLGGGYTF.

The chain combines TRBV7-2 with TRBJ2-1, with 9 bases matching TRBD1. Germline V gives CDR1 SGHTA, CDR2 FQGNSA. The CDR3 is 16 residues long. V lost 0 bases, J lost 7 bases, and 7 bases stayed unmatched. The CDR3 here is CASSLALGQGNNEQFF. Here the CDR3 DNA reads TGTGCCAGCAGCTTAGCGTTGGGACAGGGAAATAATGAGCAGTTCTTC.

This clone was picked up one time. This chain joins TRBV4-1 and TRBJ1-2; D is ambiguous. This CDR3 has 15 amino acids. CDR1 is MGHRA, CDR2 YSYEKL, per germline. Trimming left V 0 bases short and J 7 bases short, with 15 bases between. In DNA, the CDR3 is TGCGCCAGCAGCCAAGATGACCCCCTAGCTTGTGGCTACACCTTC. The encoded protein is CASSQDDPLACGYTF.

This rearrangement joins TRBV7-2 to TRBJ1-3, with D possibly matching TRBD1 (5 bases). V dropped 1 base and J dropped 0 bases, with 10 bases sitting between them. This CDR3 comprises 16 residues. Germline lookup yields CDR1 SGHTA and CDR2 FQGNSA. The DNA of the CDR3 is TGTGCCAGCAGCTTAGTAACAGGATACTCTGGAAACACCATATATTTT. Translating gives CASSLVTGYSGNTIYF.

For the CDR3, the DNA is TGTGCCAGCAGCGCTTTGAGGACAAAACTTTACGAGCAGTACTTC. It specifies CASSALRTKLYEQYF. The chain has TRBV11-1 and TRBJ2-7, with D tentatively TRBD1 (5 bases). The V end lost 5 bases, the J end lost 4 bases, and 18 bases lay between the germline ends. This CDR3 is 15 amino acids long. CDR1 SGHAT and CDR2 FQDESV come from the germline V gene (reference sequence).

J is TRBJ2-5 and V is TRBV29-1; TRBD1 matches at 7 bases. Germline CDR1 SQVTM, CDR2 ANQGSEA. The CDR3 contains 13 residues. After removal of 5 bases from V and 5 bases from J, the junction contained 8 bases not matched to a gene. The CDR3 DNA reads as TGCAGCGTTAGGACAGGCCTGGCGGAGACCCAGTACTTC. This encodes CSVRTGLAETQYF.

This clone was detected only a few times. The chain carries TRBV4-1 and TRBJ2-2; D is unclear. Germline CDR1 and CDR2: MGHRA and YSYEKL. The CDR3 runs to 16 residues. Trimming took off 7 bases at V and 4 bases at J, with 19 bases between the two ends. The CDR3 region is CASTLDWLTGTGELFF. DNA of the CDR3: TGCGCCAGCACCCTAGACTGGTTAACTGGCACCGGGGAGCTGTTTTTT.

This chain links TRBV29-1 with TRBJ2-5; possibly TRBD1 for D (6 bases). Germline V lookup: CDR1 SQVTM, CDR2 ANQGSEA. CDR3 length: 12 residues. Trimming took off 5 bases at V and 2 bases at J, with 9 bases between the two ends. The CDR3 is CSVKTGQETQYF. The CDR3 region has the DNA TGCAGCGTTAAGACAGGACAAGAGACCCAGTACTTC. Full variable domain (rest looked up from reference TRBV29-1 and TRBJ2-5): SAVISQKPSRDICQRGTSLTIQCQVDSQVTMMFWYRQQPGQSLTLIATANQGSEATYESGFVIDKFPISRPNLTFSTLTVSNMSPEDSSIYLCSVKTGQETQYFGPGTRLLVL.

This clone was detected once. The chain carries TRBV7-9 and TRBJ1-5, with a tentative D call TRBD1 (6 bases). Trimming took 5 bases from V and 3 from J, leaving 11 bases between them. The CDR3 consists of 14 residues. CDR1 and CDR2 from the germline V gene are SEHNR and FQNEAQ (reference sequence). For the CDR3, the DNA is TGTGCCAGCAGCCCATTGGGGGCCAATCAGCCCCAGCATTTT. Translating gives CASSPLGANQPQHF.

J is TRBJ2-7 and V is TRBV11-2; D unclear. Germline CDR1 is SGHAT and CDR2 is FQNNGV. V dropped 2 bases and J dropped 2 bases, with 13 bases sitting between them. This CDR3 is built from 15 residues. CDR3 loop: CASSLSLKNPYEQYF. CDR3 nucleotides: TGTGCCAGCAGCTTAAGCCTGAAAAACCCCTACGAGCAGTACTTC.